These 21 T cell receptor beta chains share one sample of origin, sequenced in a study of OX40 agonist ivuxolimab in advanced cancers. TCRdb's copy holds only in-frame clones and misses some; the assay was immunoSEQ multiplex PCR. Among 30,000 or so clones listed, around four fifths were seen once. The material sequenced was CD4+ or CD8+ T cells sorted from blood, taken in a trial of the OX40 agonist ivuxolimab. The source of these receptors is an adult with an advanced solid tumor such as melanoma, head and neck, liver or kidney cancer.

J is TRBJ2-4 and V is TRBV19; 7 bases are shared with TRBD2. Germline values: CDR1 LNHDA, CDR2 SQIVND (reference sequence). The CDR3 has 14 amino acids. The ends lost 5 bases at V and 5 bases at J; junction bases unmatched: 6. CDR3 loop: CASSLSSGQNIQYF. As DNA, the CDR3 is TGTGCCAGTAGTTTGTCTAGCGGACAAAACATTCAGTACTTC.

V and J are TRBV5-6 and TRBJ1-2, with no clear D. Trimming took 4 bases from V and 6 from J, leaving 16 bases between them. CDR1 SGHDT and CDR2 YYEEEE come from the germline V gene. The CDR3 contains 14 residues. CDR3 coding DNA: TGTGCCAGCAGCCCAGAGTGGGAACGGGATGGCTACACCTTC. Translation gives CASSPEWERDGYTF.

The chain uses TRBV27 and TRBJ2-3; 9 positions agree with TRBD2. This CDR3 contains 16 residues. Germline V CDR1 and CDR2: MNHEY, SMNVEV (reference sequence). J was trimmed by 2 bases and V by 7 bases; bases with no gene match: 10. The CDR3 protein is CASTLGSSGITDTQYF. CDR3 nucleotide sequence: TGTGCCAGCACCCTAGGGTCTAGCGGGATCACAGATACGCAGTATTTT.

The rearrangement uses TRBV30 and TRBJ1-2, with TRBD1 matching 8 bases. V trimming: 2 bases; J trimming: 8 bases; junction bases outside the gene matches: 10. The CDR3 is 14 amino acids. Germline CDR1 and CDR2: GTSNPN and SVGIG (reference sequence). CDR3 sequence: CAWSPGQGAGGYTF. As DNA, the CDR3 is TGTGCCTGGAGTCCCGGCCAGGGGGCGGGAGGCTACACCTTC.

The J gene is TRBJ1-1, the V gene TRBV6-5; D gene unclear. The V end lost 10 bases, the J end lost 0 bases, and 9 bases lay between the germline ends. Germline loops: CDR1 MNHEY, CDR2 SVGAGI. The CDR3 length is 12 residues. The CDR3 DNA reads TGTGCCACCAACACCGTGAACACTGAAGCTTTCTTT. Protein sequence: CATNTVNTEAFF.

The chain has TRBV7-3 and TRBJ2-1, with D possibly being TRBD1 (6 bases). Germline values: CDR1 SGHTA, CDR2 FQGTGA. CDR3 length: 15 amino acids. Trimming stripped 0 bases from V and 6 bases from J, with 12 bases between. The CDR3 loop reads CASSLTGARPNEQFF. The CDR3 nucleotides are TGTGCCAGCAGCTTAACGGGGGCTAGACCCAATGAGCAGTTCTTC.

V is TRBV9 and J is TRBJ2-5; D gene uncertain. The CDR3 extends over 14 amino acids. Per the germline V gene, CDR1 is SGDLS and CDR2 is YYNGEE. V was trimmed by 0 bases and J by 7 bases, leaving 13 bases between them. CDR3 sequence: CASSVGPLEGTQYF. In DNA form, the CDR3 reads TGTGCCAGCAGCGTAGGACCCCTGGAAGGGACCCAGTACTTC.

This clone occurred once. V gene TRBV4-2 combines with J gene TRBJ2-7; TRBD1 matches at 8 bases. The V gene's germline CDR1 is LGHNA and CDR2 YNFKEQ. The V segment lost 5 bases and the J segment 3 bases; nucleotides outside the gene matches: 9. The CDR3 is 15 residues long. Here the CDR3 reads CASSWMSGQVYEQYF. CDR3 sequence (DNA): TGTGCCAGCAGCTGGATGTCGGGACAGGTCTACGAGCAGTACTTC.

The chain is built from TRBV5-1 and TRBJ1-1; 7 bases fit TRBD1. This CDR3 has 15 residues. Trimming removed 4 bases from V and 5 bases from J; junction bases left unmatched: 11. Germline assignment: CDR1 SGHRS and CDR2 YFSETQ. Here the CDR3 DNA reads TGCGCCAGCAGCCTATTAGGGGGCGCGAGGACTGAAGCTTTCTTT. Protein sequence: CASSLLGGARTEAFF.

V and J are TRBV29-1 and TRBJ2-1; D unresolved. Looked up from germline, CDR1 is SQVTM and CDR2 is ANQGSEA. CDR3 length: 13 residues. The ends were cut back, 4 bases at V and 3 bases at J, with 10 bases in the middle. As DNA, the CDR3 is TGCAGCGTTGTAGGAGAGAACTACAATGAGCAGTTCTTC. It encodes CSVVGENYNEQFF.

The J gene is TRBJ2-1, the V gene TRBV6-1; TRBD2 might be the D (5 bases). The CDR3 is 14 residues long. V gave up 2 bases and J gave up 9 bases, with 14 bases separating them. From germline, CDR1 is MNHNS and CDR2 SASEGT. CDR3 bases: TGTGCCAGCAGTGAACGGCTAGCAAGCGGTGAGCAGTTCTTC. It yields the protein CASSERLASGEQFF.

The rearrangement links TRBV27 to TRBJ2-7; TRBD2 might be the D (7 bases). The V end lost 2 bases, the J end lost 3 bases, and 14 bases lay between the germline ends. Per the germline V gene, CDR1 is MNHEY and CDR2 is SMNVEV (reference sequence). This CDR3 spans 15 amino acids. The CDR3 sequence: CASSLRGGGHYEQYF. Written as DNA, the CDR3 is TGTGCCAGCAGTTTAAGGGGGGGCGGGCACTACGAGCAGTACTTC.

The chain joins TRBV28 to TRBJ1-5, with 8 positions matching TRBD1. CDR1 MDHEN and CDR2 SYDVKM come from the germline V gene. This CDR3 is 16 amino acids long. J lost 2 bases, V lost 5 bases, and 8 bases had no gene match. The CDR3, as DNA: TGTGCCAGCAGTGCTCATGGGGGACAGGGCAATCAGCCCCAGCATTTT. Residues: CASSAHGGQGNQPQHF. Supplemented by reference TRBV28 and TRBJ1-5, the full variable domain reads DVKVTQSSRYLVKRTGEKVFLECVQDMDHENMFWYRQDPGLGLRLIYFSYDVKMKEKGDIPEGYSVSREKKERFSLILESASTNQTSMYLCASSAHGGQGNQPQHFGDGTRLSIL.

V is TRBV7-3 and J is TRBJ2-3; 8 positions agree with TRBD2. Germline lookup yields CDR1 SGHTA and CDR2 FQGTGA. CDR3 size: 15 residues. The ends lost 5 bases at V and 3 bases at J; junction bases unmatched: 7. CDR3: CASSRSGGGTDTQYF. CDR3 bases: TGTGCCAGCAGCCGAAGCGGGGGTGGTACAGATACGCAGTATTTT.

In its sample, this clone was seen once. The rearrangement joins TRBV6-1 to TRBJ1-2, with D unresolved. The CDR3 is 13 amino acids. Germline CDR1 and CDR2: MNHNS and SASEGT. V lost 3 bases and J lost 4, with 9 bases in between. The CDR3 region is CASSDRGLYGYTF. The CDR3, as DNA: TGTGCCAGCAGTGATCGAGGACTCTATGGCTACACCTTC.

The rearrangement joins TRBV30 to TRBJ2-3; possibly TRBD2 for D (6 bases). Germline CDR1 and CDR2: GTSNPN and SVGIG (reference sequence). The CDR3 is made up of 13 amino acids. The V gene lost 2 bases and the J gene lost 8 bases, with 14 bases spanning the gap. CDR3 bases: TGTGCCTGGAGTCCGGGCGGGGATGGTACGCAGTATTTT. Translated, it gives CAWSPGGDGTQYF.

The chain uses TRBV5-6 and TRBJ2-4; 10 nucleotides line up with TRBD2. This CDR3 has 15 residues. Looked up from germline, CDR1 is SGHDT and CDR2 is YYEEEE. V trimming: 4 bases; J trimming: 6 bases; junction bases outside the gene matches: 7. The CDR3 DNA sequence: TGTGCCAGCAGCCGGCCGGGACTAGCGTTAAACATTCAGTACTTC. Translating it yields CASSRPGLALNIQYF.

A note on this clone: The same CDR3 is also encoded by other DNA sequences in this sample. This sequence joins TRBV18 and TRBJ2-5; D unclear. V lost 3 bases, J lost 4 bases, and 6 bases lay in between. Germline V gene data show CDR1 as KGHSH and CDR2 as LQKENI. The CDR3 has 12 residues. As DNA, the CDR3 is TGTGCCAGCTCACCGATTGCAGAGACCCAGTACTTC. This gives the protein CASSPIAETQYF.

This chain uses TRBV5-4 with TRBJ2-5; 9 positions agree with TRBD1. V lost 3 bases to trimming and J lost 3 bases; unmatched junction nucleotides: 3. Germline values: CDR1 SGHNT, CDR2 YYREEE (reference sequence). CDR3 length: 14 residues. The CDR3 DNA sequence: TGTGCCAGCAGCTCTACAGGGGGCGAAGAGACCCAGTACTTC. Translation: CASSSTGGEETQYF.

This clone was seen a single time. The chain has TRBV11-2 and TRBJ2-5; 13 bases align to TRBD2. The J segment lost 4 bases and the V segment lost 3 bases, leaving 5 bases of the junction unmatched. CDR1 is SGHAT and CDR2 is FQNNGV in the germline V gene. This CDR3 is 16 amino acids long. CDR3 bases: TGTGCCAGCAGCTTCTCACTAGCGGGGGGGGGAGAGACCCAGTACTTC. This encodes CASSFSLAGGGETQYF.

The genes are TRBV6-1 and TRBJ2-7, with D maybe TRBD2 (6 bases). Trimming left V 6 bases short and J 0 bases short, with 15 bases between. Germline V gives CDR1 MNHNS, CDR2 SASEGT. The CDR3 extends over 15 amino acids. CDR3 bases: TGTGCCAGCAGCCCAATGGCGGGGAGCTCCTACGAGCAGTACTTC. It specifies CASSPMAGSSYEQYF.